What follows describes a single T cell receptor beta chain. The target of this receptor is not known. No quality values exist for individual bases; no much larger clone is one base distant. This record belongs to a study of graft-versus-host responses after intestinal transplantation (dated by TCRdb to the early 2020s). Background on the whole study: Recipients received multivisceral, liver-intestinal, or isolated intestinal transplants. All recipients received anti-thymocyte globulin induction followed by maintenance tacrolimus and steroids for around three years. Graft-versus-host and host-versus-graft alloreactive T cell clones were tracked in the graft, circulation and bone marrow after intestinal transplantation using bulk TCR-beta CDR3 sequencing. Alloreactive clones were identified by sequencing pre-transplant mixed lymphocyte reaction products and comparing these products with unstimulated pre-transplant donor and recipient T cells. A cohort of about 26 intestinal transplant recipients, including one retransplant, was enrolled, and a few patients lacking pretransplant specimens were excluded. A peak of at least 4% donor T cells among recipient peripheral blood mononuclear cells was the definition used for donor T cell macrochimerism. Rather than being sequenced by the commercial service, samples from three later patients were sequenced in-house on an Illumina MiSeq and processed with MiXCR.

The library was generated by the immunoSEQ multiplex PCR assay. For most patients, genomic DNA was isolated using the Qiagen DNeasy Blood and Tissue Kit and was shipped frozen to Adaptive Biotechnologies for TCR sequencing. Adaptive Biotechnologies carried out high-throughput TCR-beta CDR3 sequencing of genomic DNA for most patients. Per the authors' processing: TCR sequencing data for around 19 patients were retrieved from Adaptive's ImmunoSEQ software; three other patients were processed with MiXCR and VDJtools. To correct CD4 versus CD8 sorting errors, any sequence found in both subsets at a frequency ratio below 5:1 was removed. Because the origin of CDR3 nucleotide sequences shared between donor and recipient could not be assigned, those sequences were removed. To be classed as alloreactive, a clone needed at least 2-fold expansion over unstimulated cells and a minimum CFSE-low frequency of 0.002% (template counts) or 0.001% (read counts). Clones detected in sequenced pre-transplant spleen, lymph node, or MLR CFSE-low populations of the donor or recipient were defined as mappable. The cumulative frequency of alloreactive clones was calculated as a percentage of all sequences, weighted by copy number. TCRdb took this table from immuneACCESS and kept in-frame rearrangements with V and J called. Such tables lack part of the clones; where checked against another copy, unresolved V genes explain under half of the gap, and the rest is unexplained. V and J calls and clone size follow that table, whereas D and trimming were derived from the DNA. This sample is represented by over 70,000 clones; 90% to 95% of them were singletons. Around 0.51% of the sample is taken by the ten largest.

The sample's time point, from its label and the paper: cells obtained before transplantation from donor or recipient. CD3+CD4+ and CD3+CD8+ populations were FACS-sorted from unstimulated pre-transplant donor and recipient cells taken from spleen or lymph nodes. Here is what the overall study found, with its caveats: The conclusions were limited by the relatively low number and heterogeneity of the intestinal transplant patients. In patients with donor T cell macrochimerism, the allografts had high GvH to HvG T cell clonal ratios. Peak levels of circulating GvH clones were associated with declines in HvG clones early after transplant. GvH clones were detected in recipient bone marrow, and some of these GvH clones were observed earlier in ileal mucosa or blood, consistent with an intestinal mucosal origin.

The junction carries 8 bases between V and J, which are trimmed by 0 bases and 5 bases respectively. The CDR3 goes from the cysteine to the phenylalanine over 14 residues. This entry keeps only the CDR3 DNA: 42 bases, framed from base 1. The germline V gene provides CDR1 SGDLS and CDR2 YYNGEE. The sample here was unstimulated CD8+ T cells sorted from spleen or lymph node cells, taken before intestinal transplant. The rearrangement joined TRBV9 to TRBJ2-2; the D gene is possibly TRBD2, with 5 bases matching. This clonotype originated in a human donor who received an intestinal transplant. The nucleotide sequence reads TGTGCCAGCAGCGTAGACGGGGATACCGGGGAGCTGTTTTTT. It encodes CASSVDGDTGELFF.